The 8 T cell receptor beta chains below all came from one sample that was sequenced in a study of CD8 T cells in ankylosing spondylitis. MiXCR, applied by TCRdb to the 5' RACE reads, yields one record per CDR3 protein. This sample has under 150,000 distinct CDR3 sequences, with approximately 8.4% found just once. What was sequenced was synovial fluid, either unsorted or a sorted T cell fraction (not recorded which). All receptors come from a male donor with ankylosing spondylitis.

This clonotype was counted many times. The V and J genes are TRBV7-2 and TRBJ2-2, with D unresolved. CDR1 SGHTA and CDR2 FQGNSA come from the germline V gene. Trimming removed 2 bases at V and 2 bases at J, with 9 bases between. This CDR3 contains 15 residues. The CDR3, as DNA: TGTGCCAGCAGCTTACATTCCAGTAACACCGGGGAGCTGTTTTTT. Translation: CASSLHSSNTGELFF.

The table lists this clonotype with many counts. This rearrangement joins TRBV6-1 to TRBJ2-2, with D perhaps TRBD1 (5 bases). Trimming pared 2 bases from V and 7 bases from J, leaving 8 bases between. The CDR3 contains 13 residues. Per the germline V gene, CDR1 is MNHNS and CDR2 is SASEGT. The CDR3 DNA reads TGTGCCAGCAGTGAAATGGGGCACGGGGAGCTGTTTTTT. Protein: CASSEMGHGELFF.

This clonotype was counted ten times or more. V gene TRBV5-4 combines with J gene TRBJ1-1; possibly TRBD1 for D (5 bases). Between the trimmed V and J ends, which lost 4 bases and 0 bases, there was a span of 10 bases. The CDR3 is 14 residues long. Germline V lookup: CDR1 SGHNT, CDR2 YYREEE (reference sequence). CDR3 nucleotides: TGTGCCAGCAGCCCCGGGGCCTTGAACACTGAAGCTTTCTTT. Translated: CASSPGALNTEAFF. Combining the CDR3 with reference TRBV5-4 and TRBJ1-1 gives the whole variable domain ETGVTQSPTHLIKTRGQQVTLRCSSQSGHNTVSWYQQALGQGPQFIFQYYREEENGRGNFPPRFSGLQFPNYSSELNVNALELDDSALYLCASSPGALNTEAFFGQGTRLTVV.

This clonotype was counted between two and nine times. The genes are TRBV7-2 and TRBJ2-7; possibly TRBD2 for D (6 bases). V lost 2 bases to trimming and J lost 1 base, with 15 bases between them. From germline, CDR1 is SGHTA and CDR2 FQGNSA. This CDR3 spans 16 amino acids. The CDR3 DNA follows: TGTGCCAGCAGCTTATTCGGAGGGCTAGTATCCTACGAGCAGTACTTC. Translation gives CASSLFGGLVSYEQYF.

The chain has TRBV6-1 and TRBJ2-5, with a possible D match to TRBD2 (6 bases). CDR3 size: 14 residues. V lost 5 bases to trimming and J lost 9 bases, with 19 bases between them. Germline-derived CDR1 and CDR2 are MNHNS and SASEGT. The CDR3 DNA follows: TGTGCCAGCAGTCCCGGGACTCTGGTTTCGGCCCAGTACTTC. Translating it yields CASSPGTLVSAQYF.

This clonotype counts as medium-sized. The chain employs TRBV28 and TRBJ1-2; perhaps TRBD1 as D (6 bases). V was cut by 5 bases and J by 5 bases, with 12 bases left in between. The germline gives CDR1 MDHEN, CDR2 SYDVKM. This CDR3 region has 13 residues. Here the CDR3 reads CASSPGGGYGYTF. The CDR3 DNA reads as TGTGCCAGCAGTCCCGGGGGCGGGTATGGCTACACCTTC.

This clonotype is labeled medium-sized (0.01 to 0.1%). This chain connects TRBV5-6 to TRBJ2-6; 7 bases agree with TRBD1. Unmatched junction bases numbered 10, after V lost 6 bases and J lost 4 bases. The CDR3 consists of 16 residues. Per the germline V gene, CDR1 is SGHDT and CDR2 is YYEEEE. The CDR3 here is CASTYRGDLGANVLTF. CDR3 bases: TGTGCCAGCACCTACAGGGGTGATCTAGGGGCCAACGTCCTGACTTTC. The complete variable domain, with remaining parts taken from reference TRBV5-6 and TRBJ2-6, reads DAGVTQSPTHLIKTRGQQVTLRCSPKSGHDTVSWYQQALGQGPQFIFQYYEEEERQRGNFPDRFSGHQFPNYSSELNVNALLLGDSALYLCASTYRGDLGANVLTFGAGSRLTVL.

This clonotype appeared many times. This chain links TRBV28 with TRBJ1-5, with 10 bases fitting TRBD1. Looked up from germline, CDR1 is MDHEN and CDR2 is SYDVKM. V trimming: 6 bases; J trimming: 6 bases; junction bases outside the gene matches: 5. The CDR3 length is 14 residues. Written as DNA, the CDR3 is TGTGCCAGCAGCACCGGGACAGGGGTTCAGCCCCAGCATTTT. It is translated as CASSTGTGVQPQHF. Variable domain in full (rest from reference TRBV28 and TRBJ1-5): DVKVTQSSRYLVKRTGEKVFLECVQDMDHENMFWYRQDPGLGLRLIYFSYDVKMKEKGDIPEGYSVSREKKERFSLILESASTNQTSMYLCASSTGTGVQPQHFGDGTRLSIL.